Each of the 19 T cell receptor beta chains below was sequenced from the same sample in a study of regulatory T cells in long-lasting Graves disease. Time point noted: newly diagnosed GD, antithyroid drugs for less than 3 months. Making the TCR library involved RNA that had been extracted from PBMCs. For TCR beta, libraries came from iRepertoire HTBI primers and Arm-PCR of CDR3 regions. MiXCR, run by TCRdb on the multiplex PCR reads, gives a single entry per CDR3 protein. The sample lists roughly 520,000 distinct CDR3 sequences; around 11% were seen once. These same records also appear under a second study, on T cells in Graves' hyperthyroidism and ophthalmopathy.

Sequencing was performed on peripheral blood mononuclear cells (PBMCs), taken at new diagnosis, from a patient treated with antithyroid drugs. These receptors were taken from a woman aged 25 to 39 with Graves disease.

This clonotype occurred many times. The V call is TRBV12-3 or TRBV12-4, the J call TRBJ2-5, with 12 bases identical to TRBD2. CDR3 length equals 20 residues. Losses at the gene ends were 5 bases for V and 2 bases for J; bases not matched to a gene: 18. This chain's CDR3 is CASSGRTSGEILPFQETQYF. CDR3 bases: TGTGCCAGCAGTGGCAGGACTAGCGGGGAGATCTTACCTTTTCAAGAGACCCAGTACTTC.

The table lists this clonotype with many counts. The chain is built from TRBV19 and TRBJ1-2; 9 bases line up with TRBD1. CDR3 length equals 17 residues. V trimming: 4 bases; J trimming: 7 bases; junction bases outside the gene matches: 16. CDR1 is LNHDA and CDR2 is SQIVND in the germline V gene (reference sequence). The CDR3 sequence is CASSTPGTGIASGGYTF. The CDR3 nucleotides are TGTGCCAGTAGTACTCCCGGGACAGGGATTGCGAGCGGTGGCTACACCTTC.

This clonotype has at least ten counts. This chain joins TRBV5-5 and TRBJ2-3, with 9 bases that match TRBD2. CDR1 and CDR2 from the germline V gene are SGHKS and YYEKEE (reference sequence). The CDR3 is 15 amino acids. V dropped 4 bases and J dropped 4; count of bases not matched to a gene: 7. The CDR3 sequence is CASSGRGGRADTQYF. The CDR3 nucleotides are TGTGCCAGCAGCGGGAGGGGCGGGAGGGCAGATACGCAGTATTTT.

The chain is built from TRBV20-1 and TRBJ1-1; TRBD1 matches at 8 bases. Per germline, CDR1 DFQATT and CDR2 SNEGSKA (reference sequence). CDR3 length: 14 residues. V lost 7 bases to trimming and J lost 3 bases; unmatched junction nucleotides: 10. CDR3 DNA sequence: TGCAGTGTTACAGGGGGGGGTAGGGACACTGAAGCTTTCTTT. Amino acids: CSVTGGGRDTEAFF.

The CDR3 here is CASSLGVWDSQIDTQYF. CDR3 nucleotides: TGTGCCAGCAGTTTAGGAGTTTGGGATTCGCAGATAGATACGCAGTATTTT. J is TRBJ2-3 and V is TRBV28; D is unresolved. Trimming shortened V by 2 bases and J by 5 bases, and 20 bases separated the two germline ends. Looked up from germline, CDR1 is MDHEN and CDR2 is SYDVKM. The CDR3 contains 17 residues.

This clonotype has a count of ten or more. The V call is TRBV11-2, the J call TRBJ2-1; tentatively, D is TRBD2 (6 bases). Germline V gene data show CDR1 as SGHAT and CDR2 as FQNNGV. The CDR3 extends over 18 amino acids. Trimming cost V 1 base and J 0 bases, with 16 bases left between them. In DNA form, the CDR3 reads TGTGCCAGCAGCTTAGGAAGGCGCGGGGAGGCCTCCTACAATGAGCAGTTCTTC. Its protein product is CASSLGRRGEASYNEQFF.

This clonotype was seen a few times. This chain connects TRBV6-1 to TRBJ1-5; TRBD1 is a possible D gene (5 bases). Per germline, CDR1 MNHNS and CDR2 SASEGT. CDR3 length: 14 amino acids. V was clipped by 6 bases and J by 6 bases, with 15 bases between them. Here the CDR3 DNA reads TGTGCCAGCAGCAGCGCCGGGGGTCTTCAGCCCCAGCATTTT. Protein: CASSSAGGLQPQHF.

This sequence joins TRBV6-1 and TRBJ1-5; no clear D. Germline V gene sequence: CDR1 MNHNS, CDR2 SASEGT. Between the trimmed V and J ends, which lost 6 bases and 0 bases, there was a span of 15 bases. The CDR3 runs 16 residues. The CDR3 DNA reads TGTGCCAGCAGACCCGGGGATCTGGGTAGCAATCAGCCCCAGCATTTT. This codes for CASRPGDLGSNQPQHF.

This clonotype occurred many times. V and J are TRBV7-2 and TRBJ2-3; D remains ambiguous. Trimming took off 4 bases at V and 4 bases at J, with 9 bases between the two ends. The CDR3 consists of 13 residues. The germline V gene has CDR1 SGHTA and CDR2 FQGNSA. CDR3 coding DNA: TGTGCCAGCAGCTATGCCTGGGCAGATACGCAGTATTTT. Translated, it gives CASSYAWADTQYF. Combining the CDR3 with reference TRBV7-2 and TRBJ2-3 gives the whole variable domain GAGVSQSPSNKVTEKGKDVELRCDPISGHTALYWYRQSLGQGLEFLIYFQGNSAPDKSGLPSDRFSAERTGGSVSTLTIQRTQQEDSAVYLCASSYAWADTQYFGPGTRLTVL.

This clonotype was found a few times. For the CDR3, the DNA is TGTGCCAGCAGCCCAAACCGACTAGCGGAAGAGACCCAGTACTTC. This codes for CASSPNRLAEETQYF. The chain is built from TRBV11-3 and TRBJ2-5, with TRBD2 identical over 9 bases. CDR1 SGHNT and CDR2 YENEEA come from the germline V gene. Trimming at V came to 5 bases and at J to 3 bases, leaving 7 bases not matched to a gene. This CDR3 region has 15 residues.

A word on this clonotype: The final CDR3 position lacks the conserved phenylalanine or tryptophan, pointing to a likely read error. V usage is TRBV10-3 and J usage is TRBJ2-1; D is undetermined. V dropped 3 bases and J dropped 7 bases, with 4 bases sitting between them. In germline, CDR1 is ENHRY, CDR2 SYGVKD. There are 11 residues in the CDR3. This chain's CDR3 is CAISDINEQFL. The CDR3 DNA is TGTGCCATCAGTGACATTAATGAGCAGTTCCTC.

V and J are TRBV20-1 and TRBJ1-1; unclear D gene. V shed 1 base and J shed 4 bases, with 7 bases lying between them. The V gene's germline CDR1 is DFQATT and CDR2 SNEGSKA (reference sequence). The CDR3 spans 12 residues. This chain's CDR3 is CSARVLSTEAFF. CDR3 bases: TGCAGTGCTAGAGTCCTAAGCACTGAAGCTTTCTTT.

The table lists this clonotype with many counts. The V and J genes are TRBV30 and TRBJ2-7; 7 bases line up with TRBD2. This CDR3 has 14 residues. Per the germline V gene, CDR1 is GTSNPN and CDR2 is SVGIG (reference sequence). Trimming at V came to 2 bases and at J to 6 bases, leaving 10 bases not matched to a gene. CDR3 bases: TGTGCCTGGAGTATTGGCGGGAGTCCGTCCGAGCAGTACTTC. Its protein is CAWSIGGSPSEQYF.

The chain has TRBV6-2 or TRBV6-3 and TRBJ2-5; 12 bases are a match to TRBD2. In germline, CDR1 is MNHEY, CDR2 SVGEGT. V shed 2 bases and J 0 bases; nucleotides not matched to a gene: 4. The CDR3 covers 17 residues. The CDR3 sequence: CASSYPGTSGYQETQYF. CDR3 DNA: TGTGCCAGCAGTTACCCCGGGACTAGCGGGTACCAAGAGACCCAGTACTTC.

Only a few counts were recorded for this clonotype. The rearrangement uses TRBV27 and TRBJ1-5; D uncertain. Trimming left V 3 bases short and J 0 bases short, with 6 bases between. From germline, CDR1 is MNHEY and CDR2 SMNVEV (reference sequence). This CDR3 contains 14 residues. The CDR3 reads CASSLRYSNQPQHF. CDR3 nucleotides: TGTGCCAGCAGTTTGAGGTATAGCAATCAGCCCCAGCATTTT.

The chain employs TRBV7-8 and TRBJ2-7; D may match TRBD1 or TRBD2 (5 bases each). The germline CDR1 and CDR2 sequences are SGHVS and FQNEAQ. V was cut by 5 bases and J by 4 bases, with 12 bases left in between. The CDR3 is made up of 13 amino acids. CDR3 coding DNA: TGTGCCAGCAGCCACCTTGGGGGTTACGAGCAGTACTTC. As protein: CASSHLGGYEQYF.

This clonotype was seen ten or more times. The chain has TRBV18 and TRBJ2-1, with no clear D. CDR1 is KGHSH and CDR2 is LQKENI in the germline V gene. The CDR3 extends over 14 amino acids. V was shortened by 4 bases and J by 8 bases, with 15 bases between the two germline ends. The CDR3 reads CASSLTTGGDEQFF. For the CDR3, the DNA is TGTGCCAGCTCACTCACGACGGGTGGGGATGAGCAGTTCTTC.

The table lists this clonotype with a few counts. The genes are TRBV5-1 and TRBJ2-7, with 7 bases matching TRBD1. The CDR3 contains 15 residues. V trimming: 4 bases; J trimming: 7 bases; junction bases outside the gene matches: 14. CDR1 is SGHRS and CDR2 is YFSETQ in the germline V gene. The CDR3 DNA reads as TGCGCCAGCAGCCGCAGACAGGGAAGGTTTGGAGAGCAGTACTTC. It translates to CASSRRQGRFGEQYF.

V is TRBV4-3 and J is TRBJ2-7, with D perhaps matching TRBD2 (6 bases). From germline, CDR1 is LGHNA and CDR2 YSLEER. V lost 0 bases, J lost 5 bases, and 23 bases lay in between. The CDR3 is 18 residues long. The DNA of the CDR3 is TGCGCCAGCAGCCAAGAAATCTCGGCCTGGGAGGTTGGACACGAGCAGTACTTC. It encodes CASSQEISAWEVGHEQYF.